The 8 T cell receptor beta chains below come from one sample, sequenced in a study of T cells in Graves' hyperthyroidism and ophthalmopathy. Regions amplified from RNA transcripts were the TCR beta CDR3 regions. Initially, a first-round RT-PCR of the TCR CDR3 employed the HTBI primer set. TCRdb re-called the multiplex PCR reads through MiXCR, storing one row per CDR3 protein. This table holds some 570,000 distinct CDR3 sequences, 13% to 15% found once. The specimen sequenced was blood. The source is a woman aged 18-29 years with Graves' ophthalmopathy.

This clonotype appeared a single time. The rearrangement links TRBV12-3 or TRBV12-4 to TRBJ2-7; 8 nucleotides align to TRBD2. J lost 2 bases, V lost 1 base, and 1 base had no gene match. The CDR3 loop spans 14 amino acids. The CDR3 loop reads CASSLELAAYEQYF. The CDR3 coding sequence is TGTGCCAGCAGTTTAGAACTAGCGGCCTACGAGCAGTACTTC.

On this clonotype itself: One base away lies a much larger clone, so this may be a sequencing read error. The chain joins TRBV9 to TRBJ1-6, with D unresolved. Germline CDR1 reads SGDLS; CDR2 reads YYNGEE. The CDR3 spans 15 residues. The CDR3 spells CASGVDSANHSPLHF. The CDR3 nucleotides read TGTGCCAGCGGCGTAGACTCGGCCAATCATTCACCCCTCCACTTT.

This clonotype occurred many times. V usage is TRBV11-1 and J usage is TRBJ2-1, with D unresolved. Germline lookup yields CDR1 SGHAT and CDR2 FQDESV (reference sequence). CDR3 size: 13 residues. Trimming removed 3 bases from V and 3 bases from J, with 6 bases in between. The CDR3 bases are TGTGCCAGCAGCTTTGAATTCTACAATGAGCAGTTCTTC. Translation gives CASSFEFYNEQFF.

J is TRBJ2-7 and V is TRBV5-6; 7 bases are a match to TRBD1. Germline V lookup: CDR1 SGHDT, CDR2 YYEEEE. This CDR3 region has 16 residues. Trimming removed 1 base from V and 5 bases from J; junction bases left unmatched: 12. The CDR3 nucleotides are TGTGCCAGCAGCTTGCGGGTGGTTCGTAGGGGGCACGAGCAGTACTTC. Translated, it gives CASSLRVVRRGHEQYF.

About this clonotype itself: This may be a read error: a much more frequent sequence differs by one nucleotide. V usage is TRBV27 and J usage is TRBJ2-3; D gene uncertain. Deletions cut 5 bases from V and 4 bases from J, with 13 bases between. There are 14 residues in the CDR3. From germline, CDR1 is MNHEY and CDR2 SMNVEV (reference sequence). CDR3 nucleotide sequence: TGTGCCAGCAGTGATAGTGGGTTGGCAGATACGCAGTATTTT. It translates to CASSDSGLADTQYF.

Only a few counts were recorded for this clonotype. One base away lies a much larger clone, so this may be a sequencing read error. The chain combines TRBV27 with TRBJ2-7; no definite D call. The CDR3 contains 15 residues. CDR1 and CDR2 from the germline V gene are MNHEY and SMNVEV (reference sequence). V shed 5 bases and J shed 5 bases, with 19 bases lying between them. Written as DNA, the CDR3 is TGTGCCAGCAGTGCATACACGGTTTCCACCCACGAGCAGTACTTC. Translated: CASSAYTVSTHEQYF.

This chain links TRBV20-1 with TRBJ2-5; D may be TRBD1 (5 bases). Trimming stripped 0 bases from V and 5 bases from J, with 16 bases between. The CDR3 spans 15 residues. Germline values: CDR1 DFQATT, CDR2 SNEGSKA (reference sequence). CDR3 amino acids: CSARDRTAGLETQYF. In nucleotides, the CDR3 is TGCAGTGCTAGAGATCGGACGGCAGGGCTGGAGACCCAGTACTTC.

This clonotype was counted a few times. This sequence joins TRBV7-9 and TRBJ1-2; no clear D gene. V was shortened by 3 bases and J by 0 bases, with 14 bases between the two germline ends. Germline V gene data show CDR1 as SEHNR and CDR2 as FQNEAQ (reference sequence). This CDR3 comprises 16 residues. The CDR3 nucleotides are TGTGCCAGCAGCTTCGGTTCAGGTTTAGCTAACTATGGCTACACCTTC. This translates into CASSFGSGLANYGYTF.